This TCR beta chain is from a study of T cells after yellow fever vaccination. Per the germline V gene, CDR1 is SGHTA and CDR2 is FQGNSA. This CDR3 region has 15 residues. Trimming cost V 5 bases and J 4 bases; bases outside gene matches: 11. This clonotype was detected only a few times. MiXCR, run by TCRdb on the 5' RACE reads, gives a single entry per CDR3 protein. Among 200,000 to 300,000 distinct CDR3 sequences listed, 6.9% were seen once. The TCR sequence derives from a man in his thirties or forties who received the YFV17D yellow fever vaccine. The J gene is TRBJ2-7, the V gene TRBV7-2; TRBD1 agrees at 7 bases. Sequencing was performed on CD4+ T cells sorted from PBMCs, taken 15 days after the yellow fever booster vaccination. The CDR3 here is CASSPTFGTAYEQYF. The DNA of the CDR3 is TGTGCCAGCAGCCCAACCTTCGGGACAGCTTACGAGCAGTACTTC.